The rows below give T cell receptor beta chains drawn from one sample of a study of graft-versus-host responses after intestinal transplantation. Repertoires were generated with immunoSEQ multiplex PCR, while TCRdb's copy carries only in-frame clones and drops some. The table lists 9,700 or so clones, less than 80% of them singletons. Here the sequenced sample was ileum tissue, taken about 530 days after intestinal transplant. The receptor set was obtained from a human patient who received an intestinal transplant, so some T cells may come from the graft donor. Both conserved end residues are part of each CDR3. D genes are given only for firm matches. Rows may omit the clone size; those that give it use once, few, many or a size class.

d_call: NA
v_call: TRBV5-6
j_call: TRBJ1-2
clone_size: NA
cdr3_aa: CASSLVEGSRNGYTF
cdr3_nt: TGTGCCAGCAGCTTGGTTGAGGGATCCAGGAATGGCTACACCTTC

d_call: TRBD1
v_call: TRBV7-8
j_call: TRBJ2-5
clone_size: once
cdr3_aa: CASSLWDGTGLETQYF
cdr3_nt: TGTGCCAGCAGCTTATGGGACGGGACAGGCCTAGAGACCCAGTACTTC

d_call: TRBD1
v_call: TRBV6-5
j_call: TRBJ2-7
clone_size: few
cdr3_aa: CASSLNRGAPYEQYF
cdr3_nt: TGTGCCAGCAGTTTGAACAGGGGGGCCCCTTACGAGCAGTACTTC

d_call: NA
v_call: TRBV9
j_call: TRBJ2-5
clone_size: NA
cdr3_aa: CASSAAGWQETQYF
cdr3_nt: TGTGCCAGCAGCGCGGCGGGGTGGCAAGAGACCCAGTACTTC

d_call: NA
v_call: TRBV21-1
j_call: TRBJ2-1
clone_size: NA
cdr3_aa: CASRLVLATHSDNEQFF
cdr3_nt: TGTGCCAGCAGACTTGTATTAGCTACACATTCCGACAATGAGCAGTTCTTC

d_call: NA
v_call: TRBV5-6
j_call: TRBJ1-2
clone_size: NA
cdr3_aa: CASSLDKAVRGYTF
cdr3_nt: TGTGCCAGCAGCTTGGATAAGGCAGTTCGGGGCTACACCTTC

d_call: TRBD2
v_call: TRBV7-2
j_call: TRBJ2-2
clone_size: NA
cdr3_aa: CASSFGILAGVTGELFF
cdr3_nt: TGTGCCAGCAGCTTTGGGATACTAGCGGGGGTGACCGGGGAGCTGTTTTTT

d_call: NA
v_call: TRBV19
j_call: TRBJ2-1
clone_size: few
cdr3_aa: CASSYGQYNEQFF
cdr3_nt: TGTGCCAGTAGCTACGGACAGTACAATGAGCAGTTCTTC

d_call: NA
v_call: TRBV5-5
j_call: TRBJ1-2
clone_size: NA
cdr3_aa: CASSLVVGADYGYTF
cdr3_nt: TGTGCCAGCAGCTTGGTTGTGGGGGCTGACTATGGCTACACCTTC

d_call: NA
v_call: TRBV15
j_call: TRBJ1-5
clone_size: NA
cdr3_aa: CATSRDPGNQPQHF
cdr3_nt: TGTGCCACCAGCAGAGATCCAGGGAATCAGCCCCAGCATTTT

d_call: NA
v_call: TRBV6-5
j_call: TRBJ1-4
clone_size: few
cdr3_aa: CASSLRDVTNEKLFF
cdr3_nt: TGTGCCAGCAGTCTCCGGGACGTAACTAATGAAAAACTGTTTTTT

d_call: TRBD1
v_call: TRBV5-1
j_call: TRBJ1-2
clone_size: NA
cdr3_aa: CASSSNPPQGRGSGYTF
cdr3_nt: TGCGCCAGCAGCTCCAACCCCCCACAGGGGAGGGGAAGTGGCTACACCTTC

d_call: TRBD1
v_call: TRBV7-2
j_call: TRBJ1-2
clone_size: NA
cdr3_aa: CASSLDVVRGNNYGYTF
cdr3_nt: TGTGCCAGCAGCTTAGATGTGGTCAGGGGGAACAACTATGGCTACACCTTC

d_call: NA
v_call: TRBV14
j_call: TRBJ1-4
clone_size: NA
cdr3_aa: CASSQGRFATNEKLFF
cdr3_nt: TGTGCCAGCAGCCAAGGGAGGTTTGCAACTAATGAAAAACTGTTTTTT

d_call: TRBD2
v_call: TRBV15
j_call: TRBJ2-3
clone_size: NA
cdr3_aa: CATGFSGRASTDTQYF
cdr3_nt: TGTGCCACCGGATTTAGCGGGAGGGCGAGCACAGATACGCAGTATTTT

d_call: NA
v_call: TRBV30
j_call: TRBJ1-6
clone_size: NA
cdr3_aa: CAWRAEKGSPLHF
cdr3_nt: TGTGCCTGGAGAGCGGAAAAGGGATCACCCCTCCACTTT

d_call: NA
v_call: TRBV12-5
j_call: TRBJ2-1
clone_size: few
cdr3_aa: CASGLAGLNEQFF
cdr3_nt: TGTGCTAGTGGTTTGGCCGGGCTCAATGAGCAGTTCTTC

d_call: TRBD2
v_call: TRBV30
j_call: TRBJ2-1
clone_size: NA
cdr3_aa: CAGSGLAGALDEQFF
cdr3_nt: TGTGCCGGTAGCGGACTAGCGGGGGCTCTTGATGAGCAGTTCTTC

d_call: NA
v_call: TRBV5-1
j_call: TRBJ2-4
clone_size: NA
cdr3_aa: CASRFERVGDIQYF
cdr3_nt: TGCGCCAGCCGATTTGAACGGGTCGGGGACATTCAGTACTTC

d_call: NA
v_call: TRBV23-1
j_call: TRBJ1-4
clone_size: few
cdr3_aa: CASGSSQPVRVGGEKLFF
cdr3_nt: TGCGCCAGCGGGTCTAGTCAACCCGTCAGGGTTGGAGGAGAAAAACTGTTTTTT

d_call: NA
v_call: TRBV7-3
j_call: TRBJ2-7
clone_size: once
cdr3_aa: CASRWGEQYF
cdr3_nt: TGTGCCAGCAGGTGGGGCGAGCAGTACTTC

d_call: TRBD1
v_call: TRBV28
j_call: TRBJ2-7
clone_size: NA
cdr3_aa: CASSVGQGGGYEQYF
cdr3_nt: TGTGCCAGCAGCGTGGGACAGGGGGGCGGGTACGAGCAGTACTTC

d_call: TRBD1
v_call: TRBV19
j_call: TRBJ2-2
clone_size: few
cdr3_aa: CASSMGNRGNTGELFF
cdr3_nt: TGTGCCAGTAGTATGGGGAACAGGGGGAACACCGGGGAGCTGTTTTTT

d_call: NA
v_call: TRBV21-1
j_call: TRBJ2-7
clone_size: NA
cdr3_aa: CASSKEVAGGDQYEQYF
cdr3_nt: TGTGCCAGCAGCAAAGAGGTGGCAGGGGGCGATCAATACGAGCAGTACTTC

d_call: TRBD1
v_call: TRBV19
j_call: TRBJ1-2
clone_size: NA
cdr3_aa: CASSIPIKNRGSGYTF
cdr3_nt: TGTGCCAGTAGTATCCCTATCAAAAACAGGGGAAGCGGCTACACCTTC

d_call: NA
v_call: TRBV7-2
j_call: TRBJ2-3
clone_size: NA
cdr3_aa: CASSFLGGADTQYF
cdr3_nt: TGTGCCAGCAGCTTTCTTGGGGGCGCAGATACGCAGTATTTT